A single sample gave rise to the 20 T cell receptor beta chains below, sequenced in a study of blood T cell repertoires in COVID-19. TCRdb's table, derived via immunoSEQ multiplex PCR, lists solely in-frame clones and lacks some. Of under 200,000 clones listed, roughly 81% are singletons. The sequenced material came from peripheral blood. The origin of the receptors is a man aged 40-49 years with acute or convalescent COVID-19.

The chain is built from TRBV9 and TRBJ2-5; perhaps TRBD2 as D (6 bases). V lost 4 bases and J lost 0, with 13 bases in between. The CDR3 runs 15 residues. CDR1 SGDLS and CDR2 YYNGEE come from the germline V gene. In DNA, the CDR3 is TGTGCCAGCAGCAGGAGGGACTTGTACCAAGAGACCCAGTACTTC. This encodes CASSRRDLYQETQYF.

The chain is built from TRBV29-1 and TRBJ1-2; D perhaps matches TRBD1 (5 bases). Germline CDR1 SQVTM, CDR2 ANQGSEA. V was clipped by 7 bases and J by 8 bases, with 14 bases between them. The CDR3 is made up of 11 amino acids. The CDR3 protein is CSAEGAAGYTF. DNA for the CDR3: TGCAGCGCCGAAGGGGCTGCCGGCTACACCTTC.

This chain links TRBV3-1 (or the pseudogene TRBV3-2) with TRBJ2-1; perhaps TRBD2 as D (5 bases). Germline loops: CDR1 LGHDT, CDR2 YNNKEL (reference sequence). CDR3 size: 16 residues. V gave up 1 base and J gave up 5 bases, with 15 bases separating them. CDR3 nucleotides: TGTGCCAGCAGCCAAGTTGGCCGAAGCGGACACAATGAGCAGTTCTTC. Amino acid sequence: CASSQVGRSGHNEQFF.

The chain is built from TRBV4-1 and TRBJ1-5; no reliable D call. Looked up from germline, CDR1 is MGHRA and CDR2 is YSYEKL. CDR3 size: 15 residues. Trimming pared 1 base from V and 0 bases from J, leaving 7 bases between. This CDR3 is CASSQVWPSNQPQHF. The CDR3 bases are TGCGCCAGCAGCCAAGTTTGGCCTAGCAATCAGCCCCAGCATTTT.

The chain is built from TRBV2 and TRBJ1-5; 9 bases fit TRBD1. Germline CDR1 and CDR2: SNHLY and FYNNEI. The CDR3 is made up of 14 amino acids. V was pared by 4 bases and J by 5 bases, with 3 bases of the junction left unmatched. The CDR3 DNA reads as TGTGCCAGCAGTGTTCGACAGGGGGATCAGCCCCAGCATTTT. This codes for CASSVRQGDQPQHF.

This clone came up once. The genes are TRBV2 and TRBJ2-4, with TRBD1 as a possible D gene (6 bases). Germline V lookup: CDR1 SNHLY, CDR2 FYNNEI. V lost 7 bases, J lost 1 base, and 17 bases lay in between. The CDR3 covers 16 residues. Here the CDR3 DNA reads TGTGCCAGCAAGATGACAGGCGATTACGCCAAAAACATTCAGTACTTC. It is translated as CASKMTGDYAKNIQYF. Full variable domain (missing parts from reference TRBV2 and TRBJ2-4): EPEVTQTPSHQVTQMGQEVILRCVPISNHLYFYWYRQILGQKVEFLVSFYNNEISEKSEIFDDQFSVERPDGSNFTLKIRSTKLEDSAMYFCASKMTGDYAKNIQYFGAGTRLSVL.

This chain uses TRBV9 with TRBJ2-2; 8 positions agree with TRBD1. The germline gives CDR1 SGDLS, CDR2 YYNGEE. V shed 4 bases, J shed 5 bases, and the junction held 10 bases outside the gene matches. The CDR3 is 16 amino acids. The CDR3 region is CASSPLTGVLTGELFF. The CDR3 DNA is TGTGCCAGCAGCCCCTTGACAGGGGTTCTTACCGGGGAGCTGTTTTTT.

This rearrangement joins TRBV5-4 to TRBJ2-2, with 9 bases fitting TRBD2. CDR1 SGHNT and CDR2 YYREEE come from the germline V gene (reference sequence). Trimming took 4 bases from V and 2 from J; bases not matched to a gene: 3. The CDR3 is 15 amino acids. Here the CDR3 reads CASSRGGENTGELFF. For the CDR3, the DNA is TGTGCCAGCAGCCGCGGGGGGGAAAACACCGGGGAGCTGTTTTTT.

The genes are TRBV4-1 and TRBJ2-7, with 11 bases lining up with TRBD2. Germline V CDR1 and CDR2: MGHRA, YSYEKL. The trim removed 4 bases at V and 2 bases at J, leaving 4 bases unmatched. The CDR3 is made up of 15 amino acids. CDR3 nucleotides: TGCGCCAGCAGCCGGGGTAGCGGGGGGGCCTACGAGCAGTACTTC. As protein: CASSRGSGGAYEQYF.

The chain carries TRBV28 and TRBJ2-4; D is unclear. CDR3 length: 15 amino acids. The V and J ends lost 2 bases and 0 bases respectively, with 8 bases between them. In germline, CDR1 is MDHEN, CDR2 SYDVKM. The CDR3 loop is CASSLERLAKNIQYF. The CDR3 bases are TGTGCCAGCAGTTTAGAACGACTAGCCAAAAACATTCAGTACTTC. Full variable domain (remainder filled in from reference TRBV28 and TRBJ2-4): DVKVTQSSRYLVKRTGEKVFLECVQDMDHENMFWYRQDPGLGLRLIYFSYDVKMKEKGDIPEGYSVSREKKERFSLILESASTNQTSMYLCASSLERLAKNIQYFGAGTRLSVL.

The chain combines TRBV2 with TRBJ2-2; 7 nucleotides align to TRBD1. The trim removed 5 bases at V and 6 bases at J, leaving 6 bases unmatched. The CDR3 is 14 residues long. Germline V gene lookup returns CDR1 SNHLY and CDR2 FYNNEI. The CDR3 bases are TGTGCCAGCAGTTTGAGGACAGGCCCCGGGGAGCTGTTTTTT. As protein: CASSLRTGPGELFF.

The chain has TRBV28 and TRBJ1-5, with 9 bases lining up with TRBD1. CDR3 length: 14 residues. Germline values: CDR1 MDHEN, CDR2 SYDVKM. The J segment lost 5 bases and the V segment lost 5 bases, leaving 4 bases of the junction unmatched. CDR3 DNA: TGTGCCAGCAGTCCGGGACAGGGCCATCAGCCCCAGCATTTT. This gives the protein CASSPGQGHQPQHF. The complete variable domain, with remaining parts taken from reference TRBV28 and TRBJ1-5, reads DVKVTQSSRYLVKRTGEKVFLECVQDMDHENMFWYRQDPGLGLRLIYFSYDVKMKEKGDIPEGYSVSREKKERFSLILESASTNQTSMYLCASSPGQGHQPQHFGDGTRLSIL.

The CDR3 DNA is TGTGCCAGCAGTCGGACGGACAGCTTTTCGGGCTACACCTTC. Translated, it gives CASSRTDSFSGYTF. The chain uses TRBV6-5 and TRBJ1-2, with D possibly matching TRBD1 (6 bases). The germline V and J ends were trimmed by 5 bases and 8 bases, with 18 bases remaining between them. The CDR3 is made up of 14 amino acids. The V gene's germline CDR1 is MNHEY and CDR2 SVGAGI.

This clone appeared once. This chain connects TRBV27 to TRBJ2-7; 9 bases fit TRBD1. The germline V gene encodes CDR1 MNHEY and CDR2 SMNVEV (reference sequence). The CDR3 has 16 residues. The junction had 14 bases not matched to a gene; V was cut back by 8 bases and J by 3 bases. The CDR3: CASGRDRVSPDYEQYF. The CDR3 coding sequence is TGTGCCAGCGGACGGGACAGGGTGTCCCCCGACTACGAGCAGTACTTC.

The chain couples TRBV7-8 to TRBJ2-7; the D gene is possibly TRBD2 (6 bases). The germline V and J ends were trimmed by 3 bases and 2 bases, with 8 bases remaining between them. In germline, CDR1 is SGHVS, CDR2 FQNEAQ. The CDR3 has 13 residues. The CDR3 loop reads CASSFRGTYEQYF. The CDR3 DNA reads as TGTGCCAGCAGCTTCCGGGGGACCTACGAGCAGTACTTC.

The chain has TRBV13 and TRBJ1-6, with 10 bases lining up with TRBD1. V was clipped by 5 bases and J by 10 bases; unmatched bases: 8. Germline V gene sequence: CDR1 PRHDT, CDR2 FYEKMQ (reference sequence). This CDR3 is 15 amino acids long. The CDR3 loop is CASSPTTGGGSPLHF. The CDR3 coding sequence is TGTGCCAGCAGCCCCACGACAGGGGGCGGATCACCCCTCCACTTT. Full variable domain (missing parts from reference TRBV13 and TRBJ1-6): AAGVIQSPRHLIKEKRETATLKCYPIPRHDTVYWYQQGPGQDPQFLISFYEKMQSDKGSIPDRFSAQQFSDYHSELNMSSLELGDSALYFCASSPTTGGGSPLHFGNGTRLTVT.

The CDR3 DNA is TGTGCCATCAGTGCGGGACTAGCGGGGGAGCGCAATGAGCAGTTCTTC. As protein: CAISAGLAGERNEQFF. The chain carries TRBV10-3 and TRBJ2-1; TRBD2 aligns across 14 bases. V was clipped by 4 bases and J by 6 bases; unmatched bases: 5. The CDR3 is 16 residues long. Germline CDR1 ENHRY, CDR2 SYGVKD.

J is TRBJ2-1 and V is TRBV18; 13 nucleotides line up with TRBD2. CDR3 length: 15 residues. Germline CDR1 KGHSH, CDR2 LQKENI. V lost 4 bases to trimming and J lost 5 bases; unmatched junction nucleotides: 2. The CDR3 DNA reads as TGTGCCAGCTCACTCGGGACTAGCGGGAACAATGAGCAGTTCTTC. Amino acid sequence: CASSLGTSGNNEQFF.

This chain's CDR3 is CASSLGGGRDYGYTF. As DNA, the CDR3 is TGTGCCAGCAGTTTAGGAGGGGGCCGGGACTATGGCTACACCTTC. The chain uses TRBV27 and TRBJ1-2; 7 nucleotides line up with TRBD1. V was pared by 2 bases and J by 3 bases, with 6 bases of the junction left unmatched. Per the germline V gene, CDR1 is MNHEY and CDR2 is SMNVEV (reference sequence). This CDR3 region has 15 residues.

This clone showed up just once. The J gene is TRBJ2-3, the V gene TRBV19, with 7 bases aligning to TRBD1. Trimming removed 5 bases from V and 3 bases from J; junction bases left unmatched: 8. The CDR3 length is 15 residues. Germline values: CDR1 LNHDA, CDR2 SQIVND (reference sequence). The chain's CDR3 is CASSEGALGTDTQYF. The CDR3 nucleotides are TGTGCCAGTAGTGAGGGGGCCTTGGGGACAGATACGCAGTATTTT.